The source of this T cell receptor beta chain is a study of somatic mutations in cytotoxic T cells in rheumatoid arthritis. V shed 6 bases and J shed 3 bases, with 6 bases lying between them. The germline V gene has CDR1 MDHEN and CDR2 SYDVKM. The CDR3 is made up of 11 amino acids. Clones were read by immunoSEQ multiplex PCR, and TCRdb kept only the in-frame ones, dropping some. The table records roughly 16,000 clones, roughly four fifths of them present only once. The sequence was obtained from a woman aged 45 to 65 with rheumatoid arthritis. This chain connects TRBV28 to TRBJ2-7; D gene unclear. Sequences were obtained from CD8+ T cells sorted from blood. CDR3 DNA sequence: TGTGCCAGCAGCTTCAGCTACGAGCAGTACTTC. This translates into CASSFSYEQYF.